This entry lists 6 T cell receptor beta chains sequenced from one sample in a study of T cells in severe cutaneous drug reactions. Sequenced patients had Stevens-Johnson syndrome or toxic epidermal necrolysis caused by carbamazepine. The iRepertoire multiplex PCR system with TCR subtype-specific primers built both bulk and single-cell libraries. TCRdb reworked the multiplex PCR reads into one entry per CDR3 protein, no DNA. The specimen's table records several thousand distinct CDR3 sequences. Sequenced sample: PBMCs. All receptors come from a human donor with a severe cutaneous adverse drug reaction.

Measured by frequency, this clonotype is medium-sized. This chain uses TRBV6-1 with TRBJ1-3. This CDR3 region has 15 residues. CDR1 MNHNS and CDR2 SASEGT come from the germline V gene. CDR3 residues: CASSSTGFAGNTIYF.

Judged by frequency, this clonotype is medium-sized (0.01 to 0.1%). The gene calls are TRBV14 and TRBJ1-1. Germline loops: CDR1 SGHDN, CDR2 FVKESK. The CDR3 covers 15 residues. The CDR3 reads CASSQEIWPATEAFF.

V gene TRBV6-1 combines with J gene TRBJ2-7; without DNA, the TCRdb call of TRBD1 cannot be checked. The CDR3 sequence is 13 residues long. Germline lookup yields CDR1 MNHNS and CDR2 SASEGT. The CDR3 sequence is CASSGGTDYEQYF.

The rearrangement uses TRBV28 and TRBJ2-7; TCRdb calls TRBD2, which cannot be checked without DNA. The CDR3 length is 13 residues. The germline V gene has CDR1 MDHEN and CDR2 SYDVKM. This CDR3 reads CASSFSPSYEQYF. The variable domain in full, with the rest retrieved from reference TRBV28 and TRBJ2-7, is DVKVTQSSRYLVKRTGEKVFLECVQDMDHENMFWYRQDPGLGLRLIYFSYDVKMKEKGDIPEGYSVSREKKERFSLILESASTNQTSMYLCASSFSPSYEQYFGPGTRLTVT.

The rearrangement uses TRBV28 and TRBJ1-2; TCRdb outputs TRBD1, but without DNA this stays unchecked. Per germline, CDR1 MDHEN and CDR2 SYDVKM. This CDR3 contains 15 residues. The CDR3 region is CASSSPGQGNYGYTF.

Measured by frequency, this clonotype is medium-sized. This chain joins TRBV4-2 and TRBJ2-7; TCRdb reports TRBD2, a call that lacks DNA to check it against. The germline CDR1 and CDR2 sequences are LGHNA and YNFKEQ. There are 15 residues in the CDR3. This CDR3 reads CASSQETSGSYEQYF.